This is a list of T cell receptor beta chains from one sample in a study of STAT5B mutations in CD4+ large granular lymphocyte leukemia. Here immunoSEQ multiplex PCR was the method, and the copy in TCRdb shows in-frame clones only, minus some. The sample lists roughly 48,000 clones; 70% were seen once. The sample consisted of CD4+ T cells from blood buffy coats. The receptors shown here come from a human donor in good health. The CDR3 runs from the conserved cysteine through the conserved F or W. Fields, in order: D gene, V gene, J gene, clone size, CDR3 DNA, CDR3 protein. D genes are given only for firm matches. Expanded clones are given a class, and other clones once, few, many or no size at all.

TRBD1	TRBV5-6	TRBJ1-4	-	TGTGCCAGCAGCTTGTTCGGCACAGGGGAAAATGAAAAACTGTTTTTT	CASSLFGTGENEKLFF
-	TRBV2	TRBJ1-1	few	TGTGCCAGCTCCTTTGGGTTTGAAGCTTTCTTT	CASSFGFEAFF
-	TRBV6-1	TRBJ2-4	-	TGTGCCACCGGACGGGGACCTTTGGGCAAAAACATTCAGTACTTC	CATGRGPLGKNIQYF
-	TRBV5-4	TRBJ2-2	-	TGTGCCAACCCATTTTACAGGGCTGGAAACACCGGGGAGCTGTTTTTT	CANPFYRAGNTGELFF
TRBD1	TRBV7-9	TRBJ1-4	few	TGTGCCAGCAGATTAGGGACAGGGAAACGGGAAAAACTGTTTTTT	CASRLGTGKREKLFF
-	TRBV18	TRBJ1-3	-	TGTGCCAGCTCACCCCGGGCCTCTCGCGACACCATATATTTT	CASSPRASRDTIYF
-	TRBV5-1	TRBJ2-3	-	TGCGCCAGCAGCTTGGCCTCAGGGGTATGGACAGATACGCAGTATTTT	CASSLASGVWTDTQYF
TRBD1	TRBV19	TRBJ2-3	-	TGTGCCAGTAGAGGACAGGGATCCGCAGATACGCAGTATTTT	CASRGQGSADTQYF
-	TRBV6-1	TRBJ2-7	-	TGTGCCAGCATCCGGGGCGGTATCTACGAGCAGTACTTC	CASIRGGIYEQYF
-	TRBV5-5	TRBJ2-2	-	TGTGCCAGCAGCTTGGCGGTTAGTCCCGGGGAGCTGTTTTTT	CASSLAVSPGELFF
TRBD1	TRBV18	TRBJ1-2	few	TGTGCCAGCTCACGAGGAGGACAGGGGGCGGCCTGGGGCTACACCTTC	CASSRGGQGAAWGYTF
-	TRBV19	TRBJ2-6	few	TGTGCCAGTACCCTTGGGGCGGCGTCAACTAAATCTGGGGCCAACGTCCTGACTTTC	CASTLGAASTKSGANVLTF
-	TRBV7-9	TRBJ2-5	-	TGTGCCAGCAGCGACAACGCAGAGACCCAGTACTTC	CASSDNAETQYF
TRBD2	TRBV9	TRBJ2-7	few	TGTGCCAGCAGCGGAGGAGCTAGCGGGACCTACGAGCAGTACTTC	CASSGGASGTYEQYF
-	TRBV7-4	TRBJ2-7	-	TGTGCCAGCAGCTTAAATGAAGGCCACGAGCAGTACTTC	CASSLNEGHEQYF
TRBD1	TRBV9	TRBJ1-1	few	TGTGCCAGCAGCGTAGAAGGGACAGGAGCTACTGAAGCTTTCTTT	CASSVEGTGATEAFF
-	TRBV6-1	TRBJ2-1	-	TGTGCCAGCAGTGAAGAAGGGATGGACTACAATGAGCAGTTCTTC	CASSEEGMDYNEQFF
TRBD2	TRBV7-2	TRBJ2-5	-	TGTGCCAGCAGCTTAGAGAGTAGCGGGGGGGCAGAGACCCAGTACTTC	CASSLESSGGAETQYF
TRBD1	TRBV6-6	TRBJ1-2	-	TGTGCCAGCAGTTACCCTGGACAGGGGACCTATGGCTACACCTTC	CASSYPGQGTYGYTF
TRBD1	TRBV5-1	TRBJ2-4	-	TGCGCCAGCAGCTTGGTAACAGGGGAAAACATTCAGTACTTC	CASSLVTGENIQYF
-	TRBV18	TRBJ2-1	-	TGTGCCAGCTCACCACCGGGGACATATACCTACAATGAGCAGTTCTTC	CASSPPGTYTYNEQFF
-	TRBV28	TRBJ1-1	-	TGTGCCAGCCTCCCGGGGGGTGGGACTGAAGCTTTCTTT	CASLPGGGTEAFF
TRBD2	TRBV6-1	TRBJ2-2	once	TGTGCCAGCCAAAAGCAGGAGCGGGGCGGGGAGCTGTTTTTT	CASQKQERGGELFF
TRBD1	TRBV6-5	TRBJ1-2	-	TGTGCCAGCAGCCAAAGGGACAGATATGGCTACACCTTC	CASSQRDRYGYTF
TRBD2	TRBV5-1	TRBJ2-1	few	TGCGCCAGCAGCTCAACTAGCGGGGCTCACAATGAGCAGTTCTTC	CASSSTSGAHNEQFF
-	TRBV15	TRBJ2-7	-	TGTGCCACCAGCAGAGATTTTGGGTACGAGCAGTACTTC	CATSRDFGYEQYF
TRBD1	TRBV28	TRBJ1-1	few	TGTGCCAGCAGCAGACAGGGGCGAACTGAAGCTTTCTTT	CASSRQGRTEAFF
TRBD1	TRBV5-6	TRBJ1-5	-	TGTGCCCAAGTAGGACAGGGGTTGCCTCAGCCCCAGCATTTT	CAQVGQGLPQPQHF
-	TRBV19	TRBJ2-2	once	TGTGCCAGTAGACGTACAACCGGGGAGCTGTTTTTT	CASRRTTGELFF
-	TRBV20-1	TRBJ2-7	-	TGCAGTGCAAGCTACAACTACGAGCAGTACTTC	CSASYNYEQYF
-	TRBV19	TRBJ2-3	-	TGTGCCAGTAGTATGGAGGGGGACGGCGGGGTCACAGATACGCAGTATTTT	CASSMEGDGGVTDTQYF